The 5 T cell receptor beta chains presented below share a single source sample, sequenced in a study of T cell repertoires in ileal Crohn's disease. Time point noted: neoterminal ileum biopsy at postoperative endoscopy, about 6 months after surgery. The table came from immunoSEQ multiplex PCR; TCRdb's copy has only in-frame clones and leaves some out. The sample consists of around 2,400 clones, about 81% of them appearing once. The sample consisted of ileal tissue. These receptors were taken from an adult with Crohn's disease.

V is TRBV5-4 and J is TRBJ2-5; 12 nucleotides align to TRBD2. Germline V gene lookup returns CDR1 SGHNT and CDR2 YYREEE (reference sequence). Losses at the gene ends were 4 bases for V and 1 base for J; bases not matched to a gene: 8. The CDR3 length is 17 residues. CDR3 loop: CASSPVGLAGPQETQYF. CDR3 coding DNA: TGTGCCAGCAGCCCGGTAGGACTAGCGGGGCCCCAAGAGACCCAGTACTTC.

The chain has TRBV18 and TRBJ1-2, with 10 bases lining up with TRBD1. V lost 3 bases and J lost 10; bases outside the gene matches: 5. Germline CDR1 reads KGHSH; CDR2 reads LQKENI. The CDR3 totals 13 residues. CDR3 nucleotide sequence: TGTGCCAGCTCACCCGCGACAGGGGGCGACTACACCTTC. It codes for CASSPATGGDYTF.

The chain couples TRBV11-3 to TRBJ2-7; 7 bases are shared with TRBD2. V was pared by 4 bases and J by 0 bases, with 12 bases of the junction left unmatched. CDR1 and CDR2 (germline): SGHNT, YENEEA. The CDR3 runs 17 residues. CDR3 nucleotides: TGTGCCAGCAGCTCGCAGGATCGGAGCGGGGCCTCCTACGAGCAGTACTTC. Translated, it gives CASSSQDRSGASYEQYF. Full variable domain (remainder filled in from reference TRBV11-3 and TRBJ2-7): EAGVVQSPRYKIIEKKQPVAFWCNPISGHNTLYWYLQNLGQGPELLIRYENEEAVDDSQLPKDRFSAERLKGVDSTLKIQPAELGDSAVYLCASSSQDRSGASYEQYFGPGTRLTVT.

The rearrangement links TRBV5-5 to TRBJ2-7, with D possibly TRBD2 on 6 matching bases. Germline CDR1 SGHKS, CDR2 YYEKEE (reference sequence). The germline V and J ends were trimmed by 4 bases and 5 bases, with 25 bases remaining between them. The CDR3 runs 17 residues. The CDR3, as DNA: TGTGCCAGCAGCCTTCGGGAGAGGCGAAGCGGGTTCGACGAGCAGTACTTC. This gives the protein CASSLRERRSGFDEQYF.

This clone was counted a single time. This chain connects TRBV11-2 to TRBJ1-1; 8 bases map to TRBD1. The V segment lost 6 bases and the J segment 4 bases; nucleotides outside the gene matches: 10. Germline CDR1 is SGHAT and CDR2 is FQNNGV. This CDR3 has 15 residues. This CDR3 is CASSDRGRGGTEAFF. For the CDR3, the DNA is TGTGCCAGCAGTGACAGGGGAAGAGGAGGCACTGAAGCTTTCTTT.